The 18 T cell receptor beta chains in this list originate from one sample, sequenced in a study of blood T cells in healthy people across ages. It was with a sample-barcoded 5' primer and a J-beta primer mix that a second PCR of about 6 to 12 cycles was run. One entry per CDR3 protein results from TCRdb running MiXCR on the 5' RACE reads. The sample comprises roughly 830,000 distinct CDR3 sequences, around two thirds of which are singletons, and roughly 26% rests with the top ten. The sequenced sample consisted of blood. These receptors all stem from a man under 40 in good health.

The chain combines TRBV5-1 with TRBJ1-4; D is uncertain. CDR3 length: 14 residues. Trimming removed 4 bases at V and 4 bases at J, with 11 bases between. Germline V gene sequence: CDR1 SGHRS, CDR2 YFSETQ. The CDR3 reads CASSVPGGNEKLFF. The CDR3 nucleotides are TGCGCCAGCAGCGTACCAGGAGGTAATGAAAAACTGTTTTTT.

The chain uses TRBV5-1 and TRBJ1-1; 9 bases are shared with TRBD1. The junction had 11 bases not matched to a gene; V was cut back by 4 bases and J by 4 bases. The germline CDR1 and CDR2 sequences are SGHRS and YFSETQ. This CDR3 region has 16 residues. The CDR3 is CASSGEQGAGVTEAFF. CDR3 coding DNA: TGCGCCAGCAGCGGAGAACAGGGGGCGGGTGTCACTGAAGCTTTCTTT.

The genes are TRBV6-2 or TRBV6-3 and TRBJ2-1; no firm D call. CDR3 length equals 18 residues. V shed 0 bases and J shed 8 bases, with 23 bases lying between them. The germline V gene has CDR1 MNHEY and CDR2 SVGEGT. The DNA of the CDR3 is TGTGCCAGCAGTTACTCGGTATCGGTGGCCAAGGATACAGATGAGCAGTTCTTC. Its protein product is CASSYSVSVAKDTDEQFF.

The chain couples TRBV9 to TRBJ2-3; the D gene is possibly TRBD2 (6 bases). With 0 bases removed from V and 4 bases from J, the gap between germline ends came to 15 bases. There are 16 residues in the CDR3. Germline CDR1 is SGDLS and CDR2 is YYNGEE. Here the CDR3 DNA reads TGTGCCAGCAGCGTAGCCCCTCGACTAGTACCAGATACGCAGTATTTT. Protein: CASSVAPRLVPDTQYF.

Here the CDR3 reads CSVEDLPGGINEQFF. The CDR3 region has the DNA TGCAGCGTTGAAGATCTGCCAGGGGGTATCAATGAGCAGTTCTTC. The J gene is TRBJ2-1, the V gene TRBV29-1, with 7 bases matching TRBD1. After removal of 0 bases from V and 6 bases from J, the junction contained 8 bases not matched to a gene. Germline V lookup: CDR1 SQVTM, CDR2 ANQGSEA. This CDR3 has 15 amino acids.

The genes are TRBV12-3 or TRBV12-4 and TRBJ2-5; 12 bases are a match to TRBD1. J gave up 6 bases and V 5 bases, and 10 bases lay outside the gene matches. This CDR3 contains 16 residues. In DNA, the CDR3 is TGTGCCAGCAGTGGAGGAGGGACAGGGGGCCTGAAGACCCAGTACTTC. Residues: CASSGGGTGGLKTQYF.

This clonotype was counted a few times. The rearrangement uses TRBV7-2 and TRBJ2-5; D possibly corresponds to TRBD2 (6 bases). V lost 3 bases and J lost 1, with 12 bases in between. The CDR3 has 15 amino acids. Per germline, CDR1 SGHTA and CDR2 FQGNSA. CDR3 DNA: TGTGCCAGCAGCTTGAATAGCGGCAGCCAAGAGACCCAGTACTTC. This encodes CASSLNSGSQETQYF. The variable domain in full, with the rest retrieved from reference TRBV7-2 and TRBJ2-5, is GAGVSQSPSNKVTEKGKDVELRCDPISGHTALYWYRQSLGQGLEFLIYFQGNSAPDKSGLPSDRFSAERTGGSVSTLTIQRTQQEDSAVYLCASSLNSGSQETQYFGPGTRLLVL.

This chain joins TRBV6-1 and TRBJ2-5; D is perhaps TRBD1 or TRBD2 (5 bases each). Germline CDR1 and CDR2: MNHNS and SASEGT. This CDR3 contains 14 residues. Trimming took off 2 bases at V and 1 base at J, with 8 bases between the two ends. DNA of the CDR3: TGTGCCAGCAGTGAAAGTGGGACCCAAGAGACCCAGTACTTC. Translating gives CASSESGTQETQYF.

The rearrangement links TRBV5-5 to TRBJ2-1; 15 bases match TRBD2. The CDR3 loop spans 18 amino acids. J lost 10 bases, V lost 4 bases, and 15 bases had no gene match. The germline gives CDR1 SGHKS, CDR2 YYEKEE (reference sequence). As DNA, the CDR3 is TGTGCCAGCAGCCCAATTTCCGGACTAGCGGGGGGGCCAAGGGAGCAGTTCTTC. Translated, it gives CASSPISGLAGGPREQFF. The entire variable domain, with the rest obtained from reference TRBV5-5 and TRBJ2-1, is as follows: DAGVTQSPTHLIKTRGQQVTLRCSPISGHKSVSWYQQVLGQGPQFIFQYYEKEERGRGNFPDRFSARQFPNYSSELNVNALLLGDSALYLCASSPISGLAGGPREQFFGPGTRLTVL.

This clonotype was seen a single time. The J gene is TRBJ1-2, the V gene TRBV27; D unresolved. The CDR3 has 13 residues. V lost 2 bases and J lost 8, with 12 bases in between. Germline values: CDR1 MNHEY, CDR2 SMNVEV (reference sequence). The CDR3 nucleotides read TGTGCCAGCAGTTTAAAGGGTTACAAGGGCTACACCTTC. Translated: CASSLKGYKGYTF.

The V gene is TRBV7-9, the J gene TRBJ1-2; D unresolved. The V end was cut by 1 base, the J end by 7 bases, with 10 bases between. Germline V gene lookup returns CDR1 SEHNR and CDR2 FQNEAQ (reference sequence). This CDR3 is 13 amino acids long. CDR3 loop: CASSLGQVPGYTF. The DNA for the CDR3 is TGTGCCAGCAGCTTAGGCCAGGTGCCTGGCTACACCTTC.

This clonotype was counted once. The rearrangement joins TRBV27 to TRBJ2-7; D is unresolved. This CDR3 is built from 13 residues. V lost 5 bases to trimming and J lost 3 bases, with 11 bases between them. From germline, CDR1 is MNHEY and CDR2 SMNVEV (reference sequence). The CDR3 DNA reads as TGTGCCAGCAGTGGCGATAACGGCTACGAGCAGTACTTC. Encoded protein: CASSGDNGYEQYF.

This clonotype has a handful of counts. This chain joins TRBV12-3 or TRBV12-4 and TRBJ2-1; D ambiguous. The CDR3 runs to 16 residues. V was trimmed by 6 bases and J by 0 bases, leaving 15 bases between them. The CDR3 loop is CASRHGLLSSYNEQFF. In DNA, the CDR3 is TGTGCCAGCAGGCATGGCCTCCTAAGCTCCTACAATGAGCAGTTCTTC.

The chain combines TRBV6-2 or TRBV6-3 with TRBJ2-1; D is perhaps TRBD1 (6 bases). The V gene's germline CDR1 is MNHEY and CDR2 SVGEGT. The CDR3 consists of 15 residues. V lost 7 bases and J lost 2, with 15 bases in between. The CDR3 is CASTLDSLPYNEQFF. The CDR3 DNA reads TGTGCCAGCACCCTGGACAGCCTCCCCTACAATGAGCAGTTCTTC.

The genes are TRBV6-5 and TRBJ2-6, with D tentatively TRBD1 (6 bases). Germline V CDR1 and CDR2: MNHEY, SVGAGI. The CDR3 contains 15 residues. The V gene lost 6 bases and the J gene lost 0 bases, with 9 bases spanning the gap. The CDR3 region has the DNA TGTGCCAGCAGAGGACAGCACTCTGGGGCCAACGTCCTGACTTTC. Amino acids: CASRGQHSGANVLTF.

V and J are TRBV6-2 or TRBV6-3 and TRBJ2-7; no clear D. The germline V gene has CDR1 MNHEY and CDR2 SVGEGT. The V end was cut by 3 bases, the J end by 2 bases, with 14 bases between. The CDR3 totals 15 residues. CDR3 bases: TGTGCCAGCAGTTATAAGCCGGGCGGACCCTACGAGCAGTACTTC. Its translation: CASSYKPGGPYEQYF.

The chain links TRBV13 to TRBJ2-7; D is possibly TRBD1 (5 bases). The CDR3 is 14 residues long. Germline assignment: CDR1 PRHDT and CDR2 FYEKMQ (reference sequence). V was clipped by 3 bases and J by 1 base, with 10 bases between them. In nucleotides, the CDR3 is TGTGCCAGCAGCTTGACGCAGGGTTCCTACGAGCAGTACTTC. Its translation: CASSLTQGSYEQYF.

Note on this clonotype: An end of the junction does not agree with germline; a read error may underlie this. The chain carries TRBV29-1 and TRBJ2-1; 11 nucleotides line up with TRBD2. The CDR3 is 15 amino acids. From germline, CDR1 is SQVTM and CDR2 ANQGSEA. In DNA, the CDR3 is TGCAGCGGTGAACCCGGGACTAGCGGATACAATGAGCAGTTCTTC. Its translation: CSGEPGTSGYNEQFF.